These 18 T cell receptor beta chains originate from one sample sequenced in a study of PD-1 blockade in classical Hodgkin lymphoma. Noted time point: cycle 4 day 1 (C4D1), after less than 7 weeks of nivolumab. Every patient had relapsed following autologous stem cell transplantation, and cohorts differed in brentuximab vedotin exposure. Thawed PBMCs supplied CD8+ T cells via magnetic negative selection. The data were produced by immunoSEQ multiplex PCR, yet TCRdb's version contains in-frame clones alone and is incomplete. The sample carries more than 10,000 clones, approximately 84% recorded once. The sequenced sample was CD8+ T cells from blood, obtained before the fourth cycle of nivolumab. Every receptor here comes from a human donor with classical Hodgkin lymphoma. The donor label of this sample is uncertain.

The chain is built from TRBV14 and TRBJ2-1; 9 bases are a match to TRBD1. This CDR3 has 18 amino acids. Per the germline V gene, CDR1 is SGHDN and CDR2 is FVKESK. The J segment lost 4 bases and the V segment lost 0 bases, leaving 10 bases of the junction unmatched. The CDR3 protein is CASSQDVERGTGYNEQFF. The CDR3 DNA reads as TGTGCCAGCAGCCAAGATGTGGAAAGAGGGACAGGGTACAATGAGCAGTTCTTC.

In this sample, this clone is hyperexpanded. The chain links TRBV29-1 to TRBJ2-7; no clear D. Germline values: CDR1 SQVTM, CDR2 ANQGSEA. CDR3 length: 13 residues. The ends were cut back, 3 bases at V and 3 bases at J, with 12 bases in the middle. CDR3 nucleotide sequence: TGCAGCGTTGATGACGGTTCTCTCTACGAGCAGTACTTC. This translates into CSVDDGSLYEQYF.

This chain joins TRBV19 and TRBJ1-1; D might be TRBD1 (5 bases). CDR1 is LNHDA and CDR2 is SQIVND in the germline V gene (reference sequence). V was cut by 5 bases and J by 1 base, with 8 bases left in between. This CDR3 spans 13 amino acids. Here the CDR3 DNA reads TGTGCCAGTAGTGGCGACAGGAACACTGAAGCTTTCTTT. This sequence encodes CASSGDRNTEAFF.

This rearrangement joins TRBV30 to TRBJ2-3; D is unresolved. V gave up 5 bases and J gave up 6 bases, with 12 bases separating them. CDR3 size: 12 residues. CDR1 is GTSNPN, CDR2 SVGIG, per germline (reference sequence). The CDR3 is CAWEGRADTQYF. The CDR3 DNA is TGTGCCTGGGAAGGGCGAGCCGATACGCAGTATTTT.

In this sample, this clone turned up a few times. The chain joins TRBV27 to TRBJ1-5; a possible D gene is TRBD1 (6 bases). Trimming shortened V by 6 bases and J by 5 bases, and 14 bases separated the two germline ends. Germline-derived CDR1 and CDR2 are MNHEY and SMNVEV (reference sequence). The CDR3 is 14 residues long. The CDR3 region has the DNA TGTGCCAGCAGCCTAGGGGGACCCCATCAGCCCCAGCATTTT. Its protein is CASSLGGPHQPQHF.

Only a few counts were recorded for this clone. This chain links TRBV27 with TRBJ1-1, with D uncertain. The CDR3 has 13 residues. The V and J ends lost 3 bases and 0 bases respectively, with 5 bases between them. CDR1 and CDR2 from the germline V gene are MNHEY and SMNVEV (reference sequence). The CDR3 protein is CASSLLMNTEAFF. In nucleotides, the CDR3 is TGTGCCAGCAGTTTGCTCATGAACACTGAAGCTTTCTTT.

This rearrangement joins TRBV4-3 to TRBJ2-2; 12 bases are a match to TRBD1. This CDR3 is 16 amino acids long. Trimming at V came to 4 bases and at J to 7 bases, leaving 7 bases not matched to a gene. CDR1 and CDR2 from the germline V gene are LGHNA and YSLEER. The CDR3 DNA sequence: TGCGCCAGCAGCCTCATCGGGACAGGGGGCCACGGGGAGCTGTTTTTT. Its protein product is CASSLIGTGGHGELFF.

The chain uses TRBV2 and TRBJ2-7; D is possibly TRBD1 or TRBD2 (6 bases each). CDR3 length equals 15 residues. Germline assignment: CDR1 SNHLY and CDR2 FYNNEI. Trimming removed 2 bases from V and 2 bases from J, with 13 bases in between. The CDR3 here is CASSERGQATYEQYF. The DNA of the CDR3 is TGTGCCAGCAGTGAACGGGGGCAGGCGACCTACGAGCAGTACTTC.

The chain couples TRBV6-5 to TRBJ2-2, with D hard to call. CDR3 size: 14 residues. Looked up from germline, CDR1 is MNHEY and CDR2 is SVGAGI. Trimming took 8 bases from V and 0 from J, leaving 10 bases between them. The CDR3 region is CASSDDTNTGELFF. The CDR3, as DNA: TGTGCCAGCTCCGACGACACGAACACCGGGGAGCTGTTTTTT.

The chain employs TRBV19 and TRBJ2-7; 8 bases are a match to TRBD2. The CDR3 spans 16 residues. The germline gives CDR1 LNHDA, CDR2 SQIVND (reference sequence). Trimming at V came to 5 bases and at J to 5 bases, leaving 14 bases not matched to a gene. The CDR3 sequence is CASSAYMGLEPHEQYF. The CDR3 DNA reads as TGTGCCAGTAGTGCTTACATGGGACTAGAACCCCACGAGCAGTACTTC.

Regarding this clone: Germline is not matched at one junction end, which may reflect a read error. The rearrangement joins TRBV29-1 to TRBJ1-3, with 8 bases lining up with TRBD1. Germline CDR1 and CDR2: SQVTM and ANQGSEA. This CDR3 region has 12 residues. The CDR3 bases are TGCAGCGTAGAAGGGCCCCAGGGGGCTGAAAATTTT. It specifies CSVEGPQGAENF. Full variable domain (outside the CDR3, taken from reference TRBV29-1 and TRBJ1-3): SAVISQKPSRDICQRGTSLTIQCQVDSQVTMMFWYRQQPGQSLTLIATANQGSEATYESGFVIDKFPISRPNLTFSTLTVSNMSPEDSSIYLCSVEGPQGAENFGEGSWLTVV.

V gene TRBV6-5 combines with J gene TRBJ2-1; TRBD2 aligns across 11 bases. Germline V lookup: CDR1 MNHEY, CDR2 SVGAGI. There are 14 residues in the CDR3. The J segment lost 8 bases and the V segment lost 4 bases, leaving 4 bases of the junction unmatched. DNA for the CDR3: TGTGCCAGCAGTTTAGCGGGAGGGCCAGATGAGCAGTTCTTC. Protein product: CASSLAGGPDEQFF.

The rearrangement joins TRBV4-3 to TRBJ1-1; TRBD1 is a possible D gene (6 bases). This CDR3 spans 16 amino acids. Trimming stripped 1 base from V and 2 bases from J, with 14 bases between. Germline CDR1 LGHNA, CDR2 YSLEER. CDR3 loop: CASSQVDLDRNTEAFF. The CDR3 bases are TGCGCCAGCAGCCAAGTCGACCTGGACAGAAACACTGAAGCTTTCTTT.

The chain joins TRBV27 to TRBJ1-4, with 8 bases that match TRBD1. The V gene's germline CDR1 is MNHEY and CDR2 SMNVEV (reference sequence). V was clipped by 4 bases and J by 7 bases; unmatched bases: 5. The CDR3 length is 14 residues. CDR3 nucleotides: TGTGCCAGCAGTTACGGACAGGGAGGTGAAAAACTGTTTTTT. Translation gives CASSYGQGGEKLFF.

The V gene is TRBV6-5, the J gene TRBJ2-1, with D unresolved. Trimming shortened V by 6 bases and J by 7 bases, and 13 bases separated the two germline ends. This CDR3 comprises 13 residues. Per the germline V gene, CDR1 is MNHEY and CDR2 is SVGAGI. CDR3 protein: CASSLGRSNEQFF. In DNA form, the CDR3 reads TGTGCCAGCAGCCTCGGACGCTCTAATGAGCAGTTCTTC.

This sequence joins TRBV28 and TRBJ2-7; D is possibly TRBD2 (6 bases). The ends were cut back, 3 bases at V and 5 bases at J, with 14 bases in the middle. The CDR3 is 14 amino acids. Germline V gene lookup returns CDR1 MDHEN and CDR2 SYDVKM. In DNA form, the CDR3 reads TGTGCCAGCAGTTTGCGGCTAGCGAACCACGAGCAGTACTTC. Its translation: CASSLRLANHEQYF.

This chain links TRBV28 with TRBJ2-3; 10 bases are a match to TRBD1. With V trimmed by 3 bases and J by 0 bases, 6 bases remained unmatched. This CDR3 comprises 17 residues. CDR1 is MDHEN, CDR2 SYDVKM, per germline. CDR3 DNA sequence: TGTGCCAGCAGTTTCGGGGACAGGGGACTTAGCACAGATACGCAGTATTTT. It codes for CASSFGDRGLSTDTQYF. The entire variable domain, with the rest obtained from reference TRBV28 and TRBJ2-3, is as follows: DVKVTQSSRYLVKRTGEKVFLECVQDMDHENMFWYRQDPGLGLRLIYFSYDVKMKEKGDIPEGYSVSREKKERFSLILESASTNQTSMYLCASSFGDRGLSTDTQYFGPGTRLTVL.

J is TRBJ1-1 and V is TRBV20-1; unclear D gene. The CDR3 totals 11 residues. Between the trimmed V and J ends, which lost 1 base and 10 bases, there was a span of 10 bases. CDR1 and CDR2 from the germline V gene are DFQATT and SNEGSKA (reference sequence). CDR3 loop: CSARVGFGAFF. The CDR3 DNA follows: TGCAGTGCTAGAGTAGGTTTCGGAGCTTTCTTT.